The sequence of this TCR beta chain was determined in a study of T cells in Graves' hyperthyroidism and ophthalmopathy. Study observations and caveats: Ophthalmopathy stood apart from stable hyperthyroidism in a 13 V-J model.

The CDR3 runs 14 residues. CDR1 is SGHNT and CDR2 is YENEEA in the germline V gene. Trimming at V came to 7 bases and at J to 7 bases, leaving 11 bases not matched to a gene. Concerning this clonotype: Antigen: not known.

Regions amplified from RNA transcripts were the TCR beta CDR3 regions. TCR CDR3 regions were first amplified by RT-PCR with HTBI primers. MiXCR, run by TCRdb on the multiplex PCR reads, gives a single entry per CDR3 protein. The repertoire holds about 610,000 distinct CDR3 sequences, with 46% as singletons. Exclusion of patients followed from uncontrolled infection, other autoimmune disease, pregnancy or lactation. For the diagnoses, clinical symptoms, serum thyroxine and TRAb, thyroid ultrasound and orbital computed tomography were used. Material: peripheral blood or thyroid tissue (not recorded which). The V and J genes are TRBV11-3 and TRBJ2-7, with 9 positions matching TRBD2. The receptor was isolated from a woman between 18 and 29 years old with Graves' hyperthyroidism. As DNA, the CDR3 is TGTGCCAGCAAGAGTGATTCTAGCGGGAATGAGCAGTACTTC. It translates to CASKSDSSGNEQYF.